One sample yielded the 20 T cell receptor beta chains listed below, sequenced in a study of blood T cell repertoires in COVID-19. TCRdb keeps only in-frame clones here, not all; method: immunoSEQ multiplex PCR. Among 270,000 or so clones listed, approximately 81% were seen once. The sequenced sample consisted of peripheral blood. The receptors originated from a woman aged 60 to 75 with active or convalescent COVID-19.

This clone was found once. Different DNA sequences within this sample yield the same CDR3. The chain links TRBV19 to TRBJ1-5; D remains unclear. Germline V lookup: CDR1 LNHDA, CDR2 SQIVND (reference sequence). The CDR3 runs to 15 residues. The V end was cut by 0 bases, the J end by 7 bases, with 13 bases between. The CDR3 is CASSIEGRGGQPQHF. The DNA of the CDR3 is TGTGCCAGTAGTATAGAGGGAAGAGGAGGGCAGCCCCAGCATTTT.

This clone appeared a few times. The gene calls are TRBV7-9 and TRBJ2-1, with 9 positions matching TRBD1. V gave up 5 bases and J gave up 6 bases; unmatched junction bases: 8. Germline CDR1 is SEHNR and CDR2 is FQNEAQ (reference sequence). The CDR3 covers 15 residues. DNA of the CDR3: TGTGCCAGCAGCCGAAGCGGGACAGGGACCAATGAGCAGTTCTTC. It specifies CASSRSGTGTNEQFF.

CDR3: CASSRTSGGAGGELFF. The CDR3 DNA reads as TGTGCCAGCAGTCGGACTAGCGGGGGGGCCGGCGGGGAGCTGTTTTTT. The genes are TRBV6-6 and TRBJ2-2, with 15 positions matching TRBD2. The CDR3 contains 16 residues. Germline V gene data show CDR1 as MNHNY and CDR2 as SVGAGI (reference sequence). The ends lost 5 bases at V and 7 bases at J; junction bases unmatched: 5.

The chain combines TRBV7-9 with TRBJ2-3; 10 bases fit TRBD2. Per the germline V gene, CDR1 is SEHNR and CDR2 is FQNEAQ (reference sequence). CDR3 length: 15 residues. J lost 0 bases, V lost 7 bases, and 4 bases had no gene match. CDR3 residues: CASTPGLASTDTQYF. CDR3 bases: TGTGCCAGCACACCGGGACTAGCGAGCACAGATACGCAGTATTTT.

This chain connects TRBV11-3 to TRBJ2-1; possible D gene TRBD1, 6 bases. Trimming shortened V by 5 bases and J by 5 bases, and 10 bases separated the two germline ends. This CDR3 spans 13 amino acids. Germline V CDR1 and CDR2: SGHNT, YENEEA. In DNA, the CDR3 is TGTGCCAGCAGCAACAGGGTAGACAATGAGCAGTTCTTC. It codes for CASSNRVDNEQFF.

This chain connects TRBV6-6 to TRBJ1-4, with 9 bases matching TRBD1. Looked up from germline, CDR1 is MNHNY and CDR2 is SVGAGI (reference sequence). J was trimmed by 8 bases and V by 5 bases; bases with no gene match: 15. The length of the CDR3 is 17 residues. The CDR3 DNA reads TGTGCCAGCAGTCTTTTCCCCGGGGACAGGGTTGGCGAAAAACTGTTTTTT. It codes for CASSLFPGDRVGEKLFF.

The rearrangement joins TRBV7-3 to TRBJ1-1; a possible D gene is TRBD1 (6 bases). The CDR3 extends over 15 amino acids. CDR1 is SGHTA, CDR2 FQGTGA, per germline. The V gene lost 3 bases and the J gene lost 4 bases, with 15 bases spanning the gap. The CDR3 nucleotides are TGTGCCAGCAGCTTCGGGGGGAACAGGGCCACTGAAGCTTTCTTT. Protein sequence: CASSFGGNRATEAFF.

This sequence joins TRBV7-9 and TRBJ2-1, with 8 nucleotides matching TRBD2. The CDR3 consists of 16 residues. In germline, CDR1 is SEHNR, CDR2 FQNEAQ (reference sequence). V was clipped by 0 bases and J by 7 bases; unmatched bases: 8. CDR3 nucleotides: TGTGCCAGCAGCTTAGCCGGGCGGGGGGCTGAGAATGAGCAGTTCTTC. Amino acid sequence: CASSLAGRGAENEQFF. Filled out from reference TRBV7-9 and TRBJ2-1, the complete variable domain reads DTGVSQNPRHKITKRGQNVTFRCDPISEHNRLYWYRQTLGQGPEFLTYFQNEAQLEKSRLLSDRFSAERPKGSFSTLEIQRTEQGDSAMYLCASSLAGRGAENEQFFGPGTRLTVL.

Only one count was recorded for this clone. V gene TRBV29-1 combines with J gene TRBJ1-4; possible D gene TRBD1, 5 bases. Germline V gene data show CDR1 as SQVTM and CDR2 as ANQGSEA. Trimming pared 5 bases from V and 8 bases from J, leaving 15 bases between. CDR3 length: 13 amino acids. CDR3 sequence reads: CSVRPGSGEKLFF. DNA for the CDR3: TGCAGCGTTCGACCAGGGTCAGGGGAAAAACTGTTTTTT.

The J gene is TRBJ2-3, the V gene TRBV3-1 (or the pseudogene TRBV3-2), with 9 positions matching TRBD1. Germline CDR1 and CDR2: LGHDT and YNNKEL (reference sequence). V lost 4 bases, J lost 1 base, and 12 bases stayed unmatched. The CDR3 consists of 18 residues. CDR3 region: CASSRGQGRPVGTDTQYF. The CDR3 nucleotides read TGTGCCAGCAGCCGCGGACAGGGGCGACCTGTGGGCACAGATACGCAGTATTTT.

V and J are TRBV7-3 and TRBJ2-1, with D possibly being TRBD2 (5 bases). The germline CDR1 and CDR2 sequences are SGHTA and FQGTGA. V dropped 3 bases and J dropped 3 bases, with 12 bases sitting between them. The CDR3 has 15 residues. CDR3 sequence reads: CASSFVSGDYNEQFF. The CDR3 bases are TGTGCCAGCAGCTTCGTAAGCGGCGACTACAATGAGCAGTTCTTC. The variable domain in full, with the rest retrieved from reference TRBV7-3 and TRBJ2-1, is GAGVSQTPSNKVTEKGKYVELRCDPISGHTALYWYRQSLGQGPEFLIYFQGTGAADDSGLPNDRFFAVRPEGSVSTLKIQRTERGDSAVYLCASSFVSGDYNEQFFGPGTRLTVL.

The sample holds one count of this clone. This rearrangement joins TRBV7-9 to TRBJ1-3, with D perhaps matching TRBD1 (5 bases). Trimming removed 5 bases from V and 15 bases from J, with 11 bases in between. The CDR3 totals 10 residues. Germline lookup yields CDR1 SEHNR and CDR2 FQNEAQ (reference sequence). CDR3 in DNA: TGTGCCAGCAGCATGGGACTAGCATATTTT. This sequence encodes CASSMGLAYF.

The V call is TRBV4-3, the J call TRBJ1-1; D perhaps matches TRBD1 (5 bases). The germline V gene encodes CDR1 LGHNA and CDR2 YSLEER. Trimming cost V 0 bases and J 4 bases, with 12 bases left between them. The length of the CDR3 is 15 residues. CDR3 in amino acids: CASSQDTGEGTEAFF. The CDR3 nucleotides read TGCGCCAGCAGCCAAGATACGGGGGAGGGCACTGAAGCTTTCTTT.

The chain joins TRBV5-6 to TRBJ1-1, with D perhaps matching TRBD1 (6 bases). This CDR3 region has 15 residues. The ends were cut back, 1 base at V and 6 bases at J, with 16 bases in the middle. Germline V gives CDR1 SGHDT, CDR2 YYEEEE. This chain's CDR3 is CASSLIYIRGAEAFF. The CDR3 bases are TGTGCCAGCAGCTTGATTTATATCAGGGGAGCTGAAGCTTTCTTT.

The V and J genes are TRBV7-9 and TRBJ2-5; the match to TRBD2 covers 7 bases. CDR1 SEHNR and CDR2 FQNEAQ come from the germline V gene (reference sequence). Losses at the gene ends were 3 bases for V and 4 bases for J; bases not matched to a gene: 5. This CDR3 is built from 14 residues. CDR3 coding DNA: TGTGCCAGCAGCTTGCGGGAGCTTGGAGAGACCCAGTACTTC. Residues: CASSLRELGETQYF. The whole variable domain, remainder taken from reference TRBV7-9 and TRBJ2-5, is DTGVSQNPRHKITKRGQNVTFRCDPISEHNRLYWYRQTLGQGPEFLTYFQNEAQLEKSRLLSDRFSAERPKGSFSTLEIQRTEQGDSAMYLCASSLRELGETQYFGPGTRLLVL.

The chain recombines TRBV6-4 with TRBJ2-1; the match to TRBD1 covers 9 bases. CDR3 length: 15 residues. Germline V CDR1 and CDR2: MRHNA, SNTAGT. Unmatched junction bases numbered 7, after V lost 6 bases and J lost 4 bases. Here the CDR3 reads CASSATGGGYNEQFF. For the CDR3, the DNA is TGTGCCAGCAGCGCCACAGGGGGCGGGTACAATGAGCAGTTCTTC.

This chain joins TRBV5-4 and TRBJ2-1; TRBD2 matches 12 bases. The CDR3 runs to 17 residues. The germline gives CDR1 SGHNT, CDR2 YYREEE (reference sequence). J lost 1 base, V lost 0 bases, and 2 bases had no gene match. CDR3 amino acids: CASSLASGGASYNEQFF. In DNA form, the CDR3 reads TGTGCCAGCAGCTTGGCTAGCGGGGGGGCTTCCTACAATGAGCAGTTCTTC.

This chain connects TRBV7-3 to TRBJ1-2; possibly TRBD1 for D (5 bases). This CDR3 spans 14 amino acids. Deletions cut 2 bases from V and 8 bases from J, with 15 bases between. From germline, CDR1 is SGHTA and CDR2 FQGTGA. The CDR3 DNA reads TGTGCCAGCAGCTTAGGAGGGGAGGGAGGAGGCTACACCTTC. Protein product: CASSLGGEGGGYTF.

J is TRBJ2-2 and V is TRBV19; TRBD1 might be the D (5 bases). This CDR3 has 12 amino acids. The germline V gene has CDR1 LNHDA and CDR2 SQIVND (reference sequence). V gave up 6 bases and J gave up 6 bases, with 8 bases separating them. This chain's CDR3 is CASRTTAGELFF. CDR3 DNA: TGTGCCAGTAGGACGACAGCCGGGGAGCTGTTTTTT.

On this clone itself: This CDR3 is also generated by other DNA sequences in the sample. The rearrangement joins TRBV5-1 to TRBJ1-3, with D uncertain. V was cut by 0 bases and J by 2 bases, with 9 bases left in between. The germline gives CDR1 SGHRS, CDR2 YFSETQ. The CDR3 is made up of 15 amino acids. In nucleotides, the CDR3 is TGCGCCAGCAGCTTGGGTACGGGGACTGGAAACACCATATATTTT. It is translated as CASSLGTGTGNTIYF.